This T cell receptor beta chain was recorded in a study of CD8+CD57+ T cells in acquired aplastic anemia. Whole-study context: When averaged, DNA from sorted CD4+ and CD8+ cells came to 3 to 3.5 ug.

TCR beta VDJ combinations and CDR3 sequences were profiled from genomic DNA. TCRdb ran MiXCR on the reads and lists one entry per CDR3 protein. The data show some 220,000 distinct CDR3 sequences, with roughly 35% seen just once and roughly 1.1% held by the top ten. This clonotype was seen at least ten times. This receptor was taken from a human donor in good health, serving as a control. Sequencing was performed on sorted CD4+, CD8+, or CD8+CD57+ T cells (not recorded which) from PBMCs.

This CDR3 is CASGQSGLDTQYF. CDR3 DNA sequence: TGTGCCAGTGGACAGAGCGGGTTAGATACGCAGTATTTT. V gene TRBV19 combines with J gene TRBJ2-3; D possibly matches TRBD1 or TRBD2 (6 bases each). V lost 8 bases and J 5 bases, leaving 14 bases between the germline ends. This CDR3 has 13 residues. Germline loops: CDR1 LNHDA, CDR2 SQIVND (reference sequence).